Presented here are 9 T cell receptor beta chains from one specimen sequenced in a study of blood T cell repertoires in COVID-19. TCRdb keeps only in-frame clones here, not all; method: immunoSEQ multiplex PCR. The data contain around 250,000 clones, about 89% of them singletons. The sample consisted of peripheral blood. The source is a woman aged 40 to 50 who had recovered from COVID-19.

In this sample, this clone turned up once. The rearrangement uses TRBV6-5 and TRBJ1-1; weak D call: TRBD1 (6 bases). The germline gives CDR1 MNHEY, CDR2 SVGAGI. The V end was cut by 3 bases, the J end by 3 bases, with 14 bases between. There are 15 residues in the CDR3. The CDR3 coding sequence is TGTGCCAGCAGTTATGGGGCAGGGGCATACACTGAAGCTTTCTTT. This encodes CASSYGAGAYTEAFF.

The chain uses TRBV4-1 and TRBJ2-5; weak D call: TRBD1 (7 bases). This CDR3 has 14 amino acids. Trimming took off 5 bases at V and 7 bases at J, with 17 bases between the two ends. Germline V gene data show CDR1 as MGHRA and CDR2 as YSYEKL. The CDR3 loop is CASSDRALGGTQYF. DNA of the CDR3: TGCGCCAGCAGCGACAGGGCGTTGGGAGGGACCCAGTACTTC.

The chain combines TRBV14 with TRBJ2-7; D might be TRBD1 (5 bases). CDR3 length equals 15 residues. The V end lost 1 base, the J end lost 1 base, and 11 bases lay between the germline ends. The germline V gene has CDR1 SGHDN and CDR2 FVKESK. For the CDR3, the DNA is TGTGCCAGCAGCCAAGGACAGAGCTTTTCCTACGAGCAGTACTTC. It specifies CASSQGQSFSYEQYF.

The rearrangement uses TRBV20-1 and TRBJ2-7; D is ambiguous. The CDR3 runs 11 residues. Germline V CDR1 and CDR2: DFQATT, SNEGSKA (reference sequence). The V and J ends lost 7 bases and 2 bases respectively, with 9 bases between them. The CDR3, as DNA: TGCAGTGTTGGCATCCCCTACGAGCAGTACTTC. Its translation is CSVGIPYEQYF.

The CDR3 bases are TGTGCCAGCAGCCCCATAGCGGGAGTTGGCAATGAGCAGTTCTTC. Amino acid sequence: CASSPIAGVGNEQFF. The chain is built from TRBV6-5 and TRBJ2-1; 9 bases match TRBD2. The germline gives CDR1 MNHEY, CDR2 SVGAGI. V shed 6 bases and J 6 bases; nucleotides not matched to a gene: 9. This CDR3 has 15 residues.

The chain recombines TRBV9 with TRBJ2-7; unclear D gene. In germline, CDR1 is SGDLS, CDR2 YYNGEE. Between the trimmed V and J ends, which lost 3 bases and 0 bases, there was a span of 10 bases. The CDR3 runs 14 residues. This CDR3 is CASSGHGSSYEQYF. Written as DNA, the CDR3 is TGTGCCAGCAGCGGGCACGGGTCCTCCTACGAGCAGTACTTC.

The chain uses TRBV24-1 and TRBJ2-7, with 7 nucleotides matching TRBD1. CDR3 length: 16 amino acids. CDR1 is KGHDR and CDR2 is SFDVKD in the germline V gene. V lost 2 bases, J lost 2 bases, and 8 bases stayed unmatched. CDR3 sequence (DNA): TGTGCCACCAGTGATTCGAGGACAGGTTTGACCTACGAGCAGTACTTC. Its translation is CATSDSRTGLTYEQYF.

This clone has a handful of counts. V and J are TRBV6-5 and TRBJ1-6; D is possibly TRBD1 (5 bases). The germline V gene has CDR1 MNHEY and CDR2 SVGAGI. V lost 6 bases, J lost 14 bases, and 14 bases lay in between. CDR3 length: 12 residues. The CDR3 region has the DNA TGTGCCAGCAGCTCCAGGGCGGGGGCCCTCCACTTT. It yields the protein CASSSRAGALHF.

This chain links TRBV19 with TRBJ2-7; 10 bases fit TRBD1. This CDR3 region has 14 residues. The V and J ends lost 9 bases and 2 bases, in that order; junction bases with no gene match: 7. CDR1 and CDR2 from the germline V gene are LNHDA and SQIVND (reference sequence). CDR3 loop: CASARDRGTYEQYF. CDR3 bases: TGTGCCAGCGCCCGGGACAGGGGAACCTACGAGCAGTACTTC.